This T cell receptor (beta chain) was identified in a study of blood T cell dynamics during melanoma immunotherapy. Sequenced by immunoSEQ multiplex PCR; TCRdb stores in-frame clones only, minus some. The sample contains 11,000 or so clones, approximately 84% of which appear only once. This CDR3 has 14 amino acids. The germline V and J ends were trimmed by 5 bases and 1 base, with 9 bases remaining between them. CDR1 is SGHTA and CDR2 is FQGNSA in the germline V gene. Regarding time point: week 3, after first cycle of checkpoint inhibitor. Response was assessed by RECIST 1.1 at 12 weeks, except a couple of rapid progressors. Points from the study as a whole: The study could not tell melanoma-specific clones from general immune activation.

This clone is deemed large (0.1 to 1%). Its specificity is unknown. Source: blood, taken from a patient treated with checkpoint blockade. The V and J genes are TRBV7-2 and TRBJ1-5; unclear D gene. The clonotype originates from a human donor with melanoma. CDR3 protein: CASSEAKSNQPQHF. Here the CDR3 DNA reads TGTGCCAGCAGCGAGGCGAAGAGCAATCAGCCCCAGCATTTT.